This T cell receptor (beta chain) was obtained from a study of blood T cell repertoires in COVID-19. Study-level background: In each case, the material was cDNA or gDNA derived from T cells, B-cell-depleted T cells, or PBMCs.

Which cohort a participant joined came from the clinical history participants gave. In Cohort 3, a recovered donor had either two negative PCRs, clearance, or symptom resolution. Original data processing: Reference gene primers were amplified, and this amplification served to estimate nucleated cell counts. The data were produced by immunoSEQ multiplex PCR, yet TCRdb's version contains in-frame clones alone and is incomplete. V and J calls and clone size are as listed in that table; D and trimming were resolved from the DNA. Counted here are 300,000 to 450,000 clones, 75% to 90% occurring once; the ten biggest clones make up roughly 1%. Germline V CDR1 and CDR2: ENHRY, SYGVKD. V lost 5 bases and J 11 bases, leaving 14 bases between the germline ends. The CDR3 is 12 amino acids.

The clonotype originates from a man younger than 30 who had recovered from COVID-19. This chain links TRBV10-3 with TRBJ2-3; the D gene is possibly TRBD2 (5 bases). Sequenced input: PBMCs or T cells enriched from blood (not recorded which). DNA for the CDR3: TGTGCCATCAGTCCTTATGCCGAGGGGCAGTATTTT. It specifies CAISPYAEGQYF.